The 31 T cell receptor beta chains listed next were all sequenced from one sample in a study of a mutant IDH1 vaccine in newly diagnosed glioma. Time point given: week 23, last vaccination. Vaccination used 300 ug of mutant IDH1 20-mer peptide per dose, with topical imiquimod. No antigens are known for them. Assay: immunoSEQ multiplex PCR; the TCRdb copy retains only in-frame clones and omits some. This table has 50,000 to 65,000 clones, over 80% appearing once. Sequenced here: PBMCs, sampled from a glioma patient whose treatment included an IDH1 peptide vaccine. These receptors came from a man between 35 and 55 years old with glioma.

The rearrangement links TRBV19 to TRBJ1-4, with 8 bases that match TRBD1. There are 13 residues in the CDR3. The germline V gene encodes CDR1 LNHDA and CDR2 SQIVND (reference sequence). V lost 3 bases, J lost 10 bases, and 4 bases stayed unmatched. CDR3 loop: CASSIPGGGKLFF. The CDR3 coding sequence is TGTGCCAGTAGTATTCCAGGGGGCGGAAAACTGTTTTTT.

The CDR3 DNA reads as TGTGCCAGCAGCTTAGGGACTCGGGGGTCTGGAAACACCATATATTTT. Translating it yields CASSLGTRGSGNTIYF. The chain joins TRBV7-2 to TRBJ1-3; maybe TRBD1 (5 bases). This CDR3 region has 16 residues. Germline assignment: CDR1 SGHTA and CDR2 FQGNSA. Trimming shortened V by 1 base and J by 1 base, and 11 bases separated the two germline ends.

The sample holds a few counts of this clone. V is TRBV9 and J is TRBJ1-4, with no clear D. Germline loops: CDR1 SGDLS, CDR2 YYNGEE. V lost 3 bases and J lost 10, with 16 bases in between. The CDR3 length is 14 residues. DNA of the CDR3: TGTGCCAGCAGCGCCCGCCACTCCGAGGGAAAACTGTTTTTT. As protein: CASSARHSEGKLFF. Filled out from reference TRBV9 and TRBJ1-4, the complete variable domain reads DSGVTQTPKHLITATGQRVTLRCSPRSGDLSVYWYQQSLDQGLQFLIQYYNGEERAKGNILERFSAQQFPDLHSELNLSSLELGDSALYFCASSARHSEGKLFFGSGTQLSVL.

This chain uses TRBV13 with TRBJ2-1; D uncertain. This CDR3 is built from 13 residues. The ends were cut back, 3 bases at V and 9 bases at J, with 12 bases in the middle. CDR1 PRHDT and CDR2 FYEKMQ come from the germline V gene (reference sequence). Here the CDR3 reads CASSFQENSEQFF. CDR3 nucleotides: TGTGCCAGCAGCTTCCAAGAAAACAGTGAGCAGTTCTTC.

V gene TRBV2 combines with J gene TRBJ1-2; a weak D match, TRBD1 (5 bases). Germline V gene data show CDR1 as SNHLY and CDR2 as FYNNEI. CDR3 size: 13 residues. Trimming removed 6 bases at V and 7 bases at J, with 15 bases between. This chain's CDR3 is CASRADGGSGYTF. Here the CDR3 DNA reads TGTGCCAGCAGGGCGGACGGGGGAAGTGGCTACACCTTC. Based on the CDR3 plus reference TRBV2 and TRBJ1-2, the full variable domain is EPEVTQTPSHQVTQMGQEVILRCVPISNHLYFYWYRQILGQKVEFLVSFYNNEISEKSEIFDDQFSVERPDGSNFTLKIRSTKLEDSAMYFCASRADGGSGYTFGSGTRLTVV.

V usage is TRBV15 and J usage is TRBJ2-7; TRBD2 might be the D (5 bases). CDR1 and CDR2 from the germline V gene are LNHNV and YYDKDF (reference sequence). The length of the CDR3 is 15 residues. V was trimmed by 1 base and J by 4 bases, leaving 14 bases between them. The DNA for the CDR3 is TGTGCCACCAGCAGAGGCGCGGGTACCTTTTACGAGCAGTACTTC. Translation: CATSRGAGTFYEQYF.

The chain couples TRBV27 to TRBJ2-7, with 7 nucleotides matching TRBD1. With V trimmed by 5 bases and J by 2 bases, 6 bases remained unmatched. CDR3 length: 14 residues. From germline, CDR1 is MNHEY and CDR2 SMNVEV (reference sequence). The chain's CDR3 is CASSPTDRTYEQYF. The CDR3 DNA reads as TGTGCCAGCAGTCCAACGGACAGGACCTACGAGCAGTACTTC.

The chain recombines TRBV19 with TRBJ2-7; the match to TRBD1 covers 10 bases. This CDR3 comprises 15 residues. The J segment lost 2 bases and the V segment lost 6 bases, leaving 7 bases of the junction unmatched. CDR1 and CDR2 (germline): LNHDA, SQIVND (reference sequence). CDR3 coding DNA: TGTGCCAGTAGCCCCGACGGGACAGGGGCCTACGAGCAGTACTTC. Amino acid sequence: CASSPDGTGAYEQYF. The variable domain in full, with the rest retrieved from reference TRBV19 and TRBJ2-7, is DGGITQSPKYLFRKEGQNVTLSCEQNLNHDAMYWYRQDPGQGLRLIYYSQIVNDFQKGDIAEGYSVSREKKESFPLTVTSAQKNPTAFYLCASSPDGTGAYEQYFGPGTRLTVT.

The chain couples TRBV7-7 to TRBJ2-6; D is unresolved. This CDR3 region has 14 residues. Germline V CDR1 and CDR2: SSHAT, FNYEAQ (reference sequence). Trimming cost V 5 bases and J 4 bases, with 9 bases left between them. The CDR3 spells CASSPIGGANVLTF. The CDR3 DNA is TGTGCCAGCAGCCCGATTGGCGGGGCCAACGTCCTGACTTTC.

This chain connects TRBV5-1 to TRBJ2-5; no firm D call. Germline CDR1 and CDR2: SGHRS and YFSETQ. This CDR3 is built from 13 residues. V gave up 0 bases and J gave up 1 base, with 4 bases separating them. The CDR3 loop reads CASSLEGQETQYF. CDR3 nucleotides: TGCGCCAGCAGCTTGGAGGGCCAAGAGACCCAGTACTTC.

CDR3 loop: CASSASGQEYGYTF. For the CDR3, the DNA is TGTGCCAGCAGTGCGTCAGGACAGGAGTATGGCTACACCTTC. This rearrangement joins TRBV25-1 to TRBJ1-2; 7 nucleotides align to TRBD1. V lost 4 bases and J lost 5; bases outside the gene matches: 7. In germline, CDR1 is MGHDK, CDR2 SYGVNS. The CDR3 sequence is 14 residues long.

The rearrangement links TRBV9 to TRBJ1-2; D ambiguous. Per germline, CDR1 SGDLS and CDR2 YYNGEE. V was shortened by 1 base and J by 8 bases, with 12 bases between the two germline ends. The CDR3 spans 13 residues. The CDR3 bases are TGTGCCAGCAGCGTAAGGAGTGCGGGCGGCTACACCTTC. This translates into CASSVRSAGGYTF. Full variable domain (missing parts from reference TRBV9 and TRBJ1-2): DSGVTQTPKHLITATGQRVTLRCSPRSGDLSVYWYQQSLDQGLQFLIQYYNGEERAKGNILERFSAQQFPDLHSELNLSSLELGDSALYFCASSVRSAGGYTFGSGTRLTVV.

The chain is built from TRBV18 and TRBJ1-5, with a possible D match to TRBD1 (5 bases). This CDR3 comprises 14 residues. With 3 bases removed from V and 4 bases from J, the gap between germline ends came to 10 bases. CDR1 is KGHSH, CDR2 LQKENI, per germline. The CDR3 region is CASSPAQGNQPQHF. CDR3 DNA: TGTGCCAGCTCACCGGCTCAGGGTAATCAGCCCCAGCATTTT.

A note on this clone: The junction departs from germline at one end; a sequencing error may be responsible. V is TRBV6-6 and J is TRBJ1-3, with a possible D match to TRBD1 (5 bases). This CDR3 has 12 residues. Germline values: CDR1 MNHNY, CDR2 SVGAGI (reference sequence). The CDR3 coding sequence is TGCGCCGCGGGGCCCTCTGGAAACACCATATATTTT. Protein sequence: CAAGPSGNTIYF.

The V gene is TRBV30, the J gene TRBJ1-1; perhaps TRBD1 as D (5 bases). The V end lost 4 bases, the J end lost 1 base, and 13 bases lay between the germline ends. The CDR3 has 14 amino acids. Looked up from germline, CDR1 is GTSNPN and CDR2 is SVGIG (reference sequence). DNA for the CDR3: TGTGCCTGGACCTCCGGGACTGAGAACACTGAAGCTTTCTTT. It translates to CAWTSGTENTEAFF. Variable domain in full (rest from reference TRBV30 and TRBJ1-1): SQTIHQWPATLVQPVGSPLSLECTVEGTSNPNLYWYRQAAGRGLQLLFYSVGIGQISSEVPQNLSASRPQDRQFILSSKKLLLSDSGFYLCAWTSGTENTEAFFGQGTRLTVV.

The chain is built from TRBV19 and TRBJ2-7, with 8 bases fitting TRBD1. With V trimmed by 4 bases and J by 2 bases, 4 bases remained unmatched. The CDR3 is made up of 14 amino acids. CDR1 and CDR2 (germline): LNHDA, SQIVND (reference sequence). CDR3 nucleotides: TGTGCCAGTAGTACGCAGGGGGCTACCTACGAGCAGTACTTC. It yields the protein CASSTQGATYEQYF. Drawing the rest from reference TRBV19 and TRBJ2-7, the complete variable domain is DGGITQSPKYLFRKEGQNVTLSCEQNLNHDAMYWYRQDPGQGLRLIYYSQIVNDFQKGDIAEGYSVSREKKESFPLTVTSAQKNPTAFYLCASSTQGATYEQYFGPGTRLTVT.

In DNA form, the CDR3 reads TGTGCCAGCAGTTATGATACAGGGAGCTATGGCTACACCTTC. Its protein is CASSYDTGSYGYTF. The chain employs TRBV6-5 and TRBJ1-2; possible D gene TRBD1, 6 bases. The CDR3 loop spans 14 amino acids. The V end lost 3 bases, the J end lost 4 bases, and 12 bases lay between the germline ends. From germline, CDR1 is MNHEY and CDR2 SVGAGI.

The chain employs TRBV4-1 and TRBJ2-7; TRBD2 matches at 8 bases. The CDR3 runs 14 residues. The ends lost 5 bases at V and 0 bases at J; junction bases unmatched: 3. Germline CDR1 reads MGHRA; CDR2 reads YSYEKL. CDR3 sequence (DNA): TGCGCCAGCAGCGCAGCGGGAGCCTCCTACGAGCAGTACTTC. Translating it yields CASSAAGASYEQYF.

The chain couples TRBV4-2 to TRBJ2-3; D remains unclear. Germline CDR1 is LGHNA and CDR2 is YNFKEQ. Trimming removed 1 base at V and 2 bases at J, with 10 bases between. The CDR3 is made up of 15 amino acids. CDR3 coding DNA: TGTGCCAGCAGCCAAGTGGACGCAAACACAGATACGCAGTATTTT. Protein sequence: CASSQVDANTDTQYF.

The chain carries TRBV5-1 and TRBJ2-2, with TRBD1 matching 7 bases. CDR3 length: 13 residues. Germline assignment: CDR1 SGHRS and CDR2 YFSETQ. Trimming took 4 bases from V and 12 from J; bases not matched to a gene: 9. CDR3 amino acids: CASSPPGQMKLFF. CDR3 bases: TGCGCCAGCAGCCCGCCGGGACAGATGAAGCTGTTTTTT.

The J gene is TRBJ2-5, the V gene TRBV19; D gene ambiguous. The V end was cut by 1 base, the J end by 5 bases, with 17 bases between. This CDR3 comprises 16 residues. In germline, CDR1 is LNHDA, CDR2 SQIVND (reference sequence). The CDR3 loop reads CASSIGQGRQWETQYF. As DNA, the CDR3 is TGTGCCAGTAGTATAGGACAAGGGCGGCAGTGGGAGACCCAGTACTTC. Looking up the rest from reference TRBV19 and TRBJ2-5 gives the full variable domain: DGGITQSPKYLFRKEGQNVTLSCEQNLNHDAMYWYRQDPGQGLRLIYYSQIVNDFQKGDIAEGYSVSREKKESFPLTVTSAQKNPTAFYLCASSIGQGRQWETQYFGPGTRLLVL.

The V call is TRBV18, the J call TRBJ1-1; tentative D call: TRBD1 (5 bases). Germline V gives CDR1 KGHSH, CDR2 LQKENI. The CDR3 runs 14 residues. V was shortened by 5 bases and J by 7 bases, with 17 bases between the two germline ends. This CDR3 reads CASSGGVSTVEAFF. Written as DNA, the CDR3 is TGTGCCAGCTCAGGGGGAGTCTCGACAGTTGAAGCTTTCTTT.

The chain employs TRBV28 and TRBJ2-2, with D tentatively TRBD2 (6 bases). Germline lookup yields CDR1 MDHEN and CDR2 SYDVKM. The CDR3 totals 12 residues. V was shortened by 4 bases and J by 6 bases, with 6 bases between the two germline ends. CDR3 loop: CASSWGAGELFF. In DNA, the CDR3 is TGTGCCAGCAGTTGGGGGGCCGGGGAGCTGTTTTTT.

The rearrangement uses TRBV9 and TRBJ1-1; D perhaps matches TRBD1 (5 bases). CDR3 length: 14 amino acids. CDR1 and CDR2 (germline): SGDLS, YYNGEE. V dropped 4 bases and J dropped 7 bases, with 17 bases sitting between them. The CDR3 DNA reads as TGTGCCAGCAGCCCATTAAGTCCGGGGGTTGAAGCTTTCTTT. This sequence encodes CASSPLSPGVEAFF.

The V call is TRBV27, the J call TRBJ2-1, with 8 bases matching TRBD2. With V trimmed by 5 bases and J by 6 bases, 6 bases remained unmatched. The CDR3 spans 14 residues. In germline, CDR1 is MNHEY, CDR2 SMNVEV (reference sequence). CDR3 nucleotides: TGTGCCAGCAGTCCTGGACTAGCATCCAATGAGCAGTTCTTC. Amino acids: CASSPGLASNEQFF.

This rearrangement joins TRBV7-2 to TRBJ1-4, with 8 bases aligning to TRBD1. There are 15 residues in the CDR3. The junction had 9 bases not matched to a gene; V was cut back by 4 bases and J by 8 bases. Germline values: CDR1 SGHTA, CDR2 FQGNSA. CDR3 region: CASSSTGGAREKLFF. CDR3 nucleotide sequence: TGTGCCAGCAGCTCCACAGGGGGGGCTAGGGAAAAACTGTTTTTT.

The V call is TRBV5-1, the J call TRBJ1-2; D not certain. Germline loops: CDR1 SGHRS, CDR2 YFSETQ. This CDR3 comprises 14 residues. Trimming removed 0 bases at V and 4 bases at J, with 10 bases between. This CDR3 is CASSLDGVSYGYTF. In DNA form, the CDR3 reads TGCGCCAGCAGCTTGGATGGGGTCAGCTATGGCTACACCTTC. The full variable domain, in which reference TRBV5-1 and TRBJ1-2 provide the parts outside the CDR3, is KAGVTQTPRYLIKTRGQQVTLSCSPISGHRSVSWYQQTPGQGLQFLFEYFSETQRNKGNFPGRFSGRQFSNSRSEMNVSTLELGDSALYLCASSLDGVSYGYTFGSGTRLTVV.

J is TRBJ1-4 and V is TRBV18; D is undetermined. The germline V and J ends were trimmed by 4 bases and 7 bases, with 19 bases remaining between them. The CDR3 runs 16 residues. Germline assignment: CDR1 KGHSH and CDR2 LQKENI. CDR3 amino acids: CASSRSSGWVGEKLFF. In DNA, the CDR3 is TGTGCCAGCTCACGATCGTCAGGTTGGGTGGGTGAAAAACTGTTTTTT.

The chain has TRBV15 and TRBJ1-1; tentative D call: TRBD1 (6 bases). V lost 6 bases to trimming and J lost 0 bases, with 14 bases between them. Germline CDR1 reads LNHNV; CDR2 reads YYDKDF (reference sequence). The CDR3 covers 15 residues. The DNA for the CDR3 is TGTGCCACCAGGAGTCTCAGGGGAATGAACACTGAAGCTTTCTTT. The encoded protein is CATRSLRGMNTEAFF.

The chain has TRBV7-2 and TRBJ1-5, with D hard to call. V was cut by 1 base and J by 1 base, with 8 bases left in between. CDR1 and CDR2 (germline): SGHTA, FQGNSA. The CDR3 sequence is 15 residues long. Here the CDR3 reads CASSLGAGSNQPQHF. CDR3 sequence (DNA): TGTGCCAGCAGCTTAGGGGCAGGAAGCAATCAGCCCCAGCATTTT. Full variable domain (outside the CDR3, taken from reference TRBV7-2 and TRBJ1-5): GAGVSQSPSNKVTEKGKDVELRCDPISGHTALYWYRQSLGQGLEFLIYFQGNSAPDKSGLPSDRFSAERTGGSVSTLTIQRTQQEDSAVYLCASSLGAGSNQPQHFGDGTRLSIL.

The CDR3 coding sequence is TGTGCCAGTAGTATAGGGGTACAACCGGTCAATGAAAAACTGTTTTTT. Its protein is CASSIGVQPVNEKLFF. V and J are TRBV19 and TRBJ1-4; unclear D gene. The CDR3 has 16 amino acids. The germline V gene encodes CDR1 LNHDA and CDR2 SQIVND (reference sequence). Trimming shortened V by 1 base and J by 5 bases, and 14 bases separated the two germline ends. Together with reference TRBV19 and TRBJ1-4, the CDR3 gives the full variable domain: DGGITQSPKYLFRKEGQNVTLSCEQNLNHDAMYWYRQDPGQGLRLIYYSQIVNDFQKGDIAEGYSVSREKKESFPLTVTSAQKNPTAFYLCASSIGVQPVNEKLFFGSGTQLSVL.